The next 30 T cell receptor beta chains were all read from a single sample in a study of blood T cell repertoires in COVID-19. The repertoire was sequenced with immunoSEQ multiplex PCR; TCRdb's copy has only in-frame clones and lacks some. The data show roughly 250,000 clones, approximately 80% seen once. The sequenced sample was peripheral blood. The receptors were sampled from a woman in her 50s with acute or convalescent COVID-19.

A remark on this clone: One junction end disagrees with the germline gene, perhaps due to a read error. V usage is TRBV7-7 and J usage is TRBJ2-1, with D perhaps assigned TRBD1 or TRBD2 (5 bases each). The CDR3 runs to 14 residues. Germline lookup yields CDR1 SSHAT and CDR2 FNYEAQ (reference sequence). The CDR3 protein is CASSLGASRNEQFF. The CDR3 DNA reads TGTGCTAGCAGCTTAGGGGCTAGCCGGAATGAGCAGTTCTTC.

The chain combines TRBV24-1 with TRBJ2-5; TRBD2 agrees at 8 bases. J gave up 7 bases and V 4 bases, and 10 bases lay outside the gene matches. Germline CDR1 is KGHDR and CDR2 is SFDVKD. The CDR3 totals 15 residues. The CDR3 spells CATSDPLVSGGTQYF. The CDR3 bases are TGTGCCACCAGTGACCCCCTCGTGAGCGGGGGGACCCAGTACTTC.

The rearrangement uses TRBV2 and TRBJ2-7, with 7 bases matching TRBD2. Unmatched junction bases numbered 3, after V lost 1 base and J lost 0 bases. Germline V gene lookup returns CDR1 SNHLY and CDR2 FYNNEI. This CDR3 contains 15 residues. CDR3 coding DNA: TGTGCCAGCAGTGAAGGGGGACTATCCTCCTACGAGCAGTACTTC. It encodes CASSEGGLSSYEQYF. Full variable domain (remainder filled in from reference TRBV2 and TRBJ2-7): EPEVTQTPSHQVTQMGQEVILRCVPISNHLYFYWYRQILGQKVEFLVSFYNNEISEKSEIFDDQFSVERPDGSNFTLKIRSTKLEDSAMYFCASSEGGLSSYEQYFGPGTRLTVT.

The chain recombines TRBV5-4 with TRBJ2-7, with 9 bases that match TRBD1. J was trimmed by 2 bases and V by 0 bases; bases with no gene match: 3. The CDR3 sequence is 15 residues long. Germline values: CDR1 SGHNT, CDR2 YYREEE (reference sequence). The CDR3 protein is CASSLERTGAYEQYF. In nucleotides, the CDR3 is TGTGCCAGCAGCTTGGAAAGGACAGGGGCCTACGAGCAGTACTTC.

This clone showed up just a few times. This chain's CDR3 is CAISGGAGGEQFF. In nucleotides, the CDR3 is TGTGCCATCAGTGGAGGGGCGGGAGGTGAGCAGTTCTTC. V usage is TRBV10-3 and J usage is TRBJ2-1, with 8 bases aligning to TRBD2. CDR3 size: 13 residues. V lost 4 bases and J lost 9; bases outside the gene matches: 5. Germline CDR1 reads ENHRY; CDR2 reads SYGVKD.

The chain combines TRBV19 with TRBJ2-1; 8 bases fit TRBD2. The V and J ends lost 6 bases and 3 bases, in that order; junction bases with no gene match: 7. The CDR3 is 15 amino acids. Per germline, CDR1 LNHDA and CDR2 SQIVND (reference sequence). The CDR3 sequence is CASRPRGGIYNEQFF. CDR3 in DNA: TGTGCCAGTAGGCCCCGGGGGGGCATCTACAATGAGCAGTTCTTC. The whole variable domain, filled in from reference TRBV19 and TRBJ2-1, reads DGGITQSPKYLFRKEGQNVTLSCEQNLNHDAMYWYRQDPGQGLRLIYYSQIVNDFQKGDIAEGYSVSREKKESFPLTVTSAQKNPTAFYLCASRPRGGIYNEQFFGPGTRLTVL.

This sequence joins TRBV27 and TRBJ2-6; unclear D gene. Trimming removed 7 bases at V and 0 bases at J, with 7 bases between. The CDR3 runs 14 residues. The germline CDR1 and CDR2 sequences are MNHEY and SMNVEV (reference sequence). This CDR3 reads CASKADSGANVLTF. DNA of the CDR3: TGTGCCAGCAAGGCGGACTCTGGGGCCAACGTCCTGACTTTC.

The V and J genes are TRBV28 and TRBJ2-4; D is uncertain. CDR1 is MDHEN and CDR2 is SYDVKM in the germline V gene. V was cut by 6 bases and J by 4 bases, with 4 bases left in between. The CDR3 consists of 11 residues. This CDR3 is CASRRKNIQYF. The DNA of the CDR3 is TGTGCCAGCAGACGGAAAAACATTCAGTACTTC.

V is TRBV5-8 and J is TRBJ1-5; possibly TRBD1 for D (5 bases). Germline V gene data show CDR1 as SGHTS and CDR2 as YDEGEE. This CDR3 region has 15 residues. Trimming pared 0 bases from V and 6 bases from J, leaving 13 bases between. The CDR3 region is CASSLGSRVSQPQHF. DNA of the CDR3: TGTGCCAGCAGCTTGGGTAGCAGGGTGAGTCAGCCCCAGCATTTT.

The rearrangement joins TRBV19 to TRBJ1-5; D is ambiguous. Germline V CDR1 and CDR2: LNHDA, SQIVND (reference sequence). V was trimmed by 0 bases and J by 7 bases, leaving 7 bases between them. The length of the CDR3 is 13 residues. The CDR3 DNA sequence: TGTGCCAGTAGTATAGACGGGGAACAGCCCCAGCATTTT. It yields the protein CASSIDGEQPQHF.

CDR3 DNA sequence: TGTGCCAGCAGACTACAGGGAGGGAGCACTGAAGCTTTCTTT. Amino acids: CASRLQGGSTEAFF. The chain recombines TRBV25-1 with TRBJ1-1; D is perhaps TRBD1 (6 bases). Germline values: CDR1 MGHDK, CDR2 SYGVNS. The V and J ends lost 6 bases and 4 bases respectively, with 15 bases between them. The CDR3 has 14 residues.

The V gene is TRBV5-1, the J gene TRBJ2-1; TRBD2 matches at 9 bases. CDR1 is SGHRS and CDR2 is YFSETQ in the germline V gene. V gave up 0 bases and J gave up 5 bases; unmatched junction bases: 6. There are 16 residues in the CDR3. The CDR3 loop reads CASSLASSGVNNEQFF. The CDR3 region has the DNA TGCGCCAGCAGCTTGGCCTCTAGCGGGGTAAACAATGAGCAGTTCTTC.

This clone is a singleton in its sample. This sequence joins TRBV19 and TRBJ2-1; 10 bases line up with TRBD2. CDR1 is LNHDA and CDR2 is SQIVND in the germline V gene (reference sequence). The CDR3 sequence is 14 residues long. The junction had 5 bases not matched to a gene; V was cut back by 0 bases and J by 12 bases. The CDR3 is CASSIEAPSGGQFF. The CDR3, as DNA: TGTGCCAGTAGTATAGAGGCACCTAGCGGGGGGCAGTTCTTC.

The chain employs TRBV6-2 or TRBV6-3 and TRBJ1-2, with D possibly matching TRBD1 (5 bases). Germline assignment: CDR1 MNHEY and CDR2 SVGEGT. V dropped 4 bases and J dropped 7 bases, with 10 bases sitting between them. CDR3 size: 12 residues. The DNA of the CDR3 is TGTGCCAGCAGTTTAGGCAGGGCTGGCTACACCTTC. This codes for CASSLGRAGYTF.

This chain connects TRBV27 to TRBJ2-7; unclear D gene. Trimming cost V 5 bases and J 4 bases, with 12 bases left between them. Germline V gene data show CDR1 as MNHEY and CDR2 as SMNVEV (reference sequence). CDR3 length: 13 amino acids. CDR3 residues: CASSLGERYEQYF. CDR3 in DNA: TGTGCCAGCAGTCTTGGAGAAAGATACGAGCAGTACTTC.

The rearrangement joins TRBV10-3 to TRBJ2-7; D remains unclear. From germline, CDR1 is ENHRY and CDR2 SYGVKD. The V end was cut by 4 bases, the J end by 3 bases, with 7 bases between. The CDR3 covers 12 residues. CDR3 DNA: TGTGCCATCAGTGTGAGAGACTACGAGCAGTACTTC. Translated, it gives CAISVRDYEQYF.

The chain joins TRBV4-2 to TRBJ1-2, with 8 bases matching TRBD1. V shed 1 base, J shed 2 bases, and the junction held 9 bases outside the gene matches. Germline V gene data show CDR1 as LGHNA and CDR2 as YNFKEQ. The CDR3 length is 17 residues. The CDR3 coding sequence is TGTGCCAGCAGCCAAGCCAGGACAGGGTCTCGGAACTATGGCTACACCTTC. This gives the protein CASSQARTGSRNYGYTF.

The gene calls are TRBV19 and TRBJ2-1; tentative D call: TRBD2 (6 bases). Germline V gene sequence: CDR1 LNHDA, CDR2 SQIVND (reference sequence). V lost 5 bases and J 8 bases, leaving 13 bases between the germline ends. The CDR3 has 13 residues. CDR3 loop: CASSSAGRDEQFF. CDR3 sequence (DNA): TGTGCCAGTAGTTCGGCGGGGCGCGATGAGCAGTTCTTC.

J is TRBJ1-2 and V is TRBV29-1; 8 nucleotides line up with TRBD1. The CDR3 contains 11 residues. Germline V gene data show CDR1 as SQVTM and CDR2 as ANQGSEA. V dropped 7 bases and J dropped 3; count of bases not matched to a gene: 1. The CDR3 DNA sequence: TGCAGCGCGGACAGGGACTATGGCTACACCTTC. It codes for CSADRDYGYTF.

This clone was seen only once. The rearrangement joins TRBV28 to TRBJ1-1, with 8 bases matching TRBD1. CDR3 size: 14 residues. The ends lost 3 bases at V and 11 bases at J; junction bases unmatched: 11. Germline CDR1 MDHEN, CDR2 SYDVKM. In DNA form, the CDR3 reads TGTGCCAGCAGTTTTAGCTTCGTACAGGGGGACGCTTTCTTT. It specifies CASSFSFVQGDAFF.

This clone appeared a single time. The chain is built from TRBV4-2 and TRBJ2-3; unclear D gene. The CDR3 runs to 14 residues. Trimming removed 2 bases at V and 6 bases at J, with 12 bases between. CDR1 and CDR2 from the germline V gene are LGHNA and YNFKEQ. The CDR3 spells CASSQTAPRDTQYF. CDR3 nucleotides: TGTGCCAGCAGCCAAACCGCCCCCCGGGATACGCAGTATTTT.

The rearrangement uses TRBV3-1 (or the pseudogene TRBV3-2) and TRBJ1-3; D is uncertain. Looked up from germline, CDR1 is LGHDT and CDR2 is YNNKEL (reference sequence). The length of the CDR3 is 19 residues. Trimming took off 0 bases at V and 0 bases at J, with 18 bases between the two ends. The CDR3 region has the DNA TGTGCCAGCAGCCAAGATTTTGCGGCCTCAGACCCCTCTGGAAACACCATATATTTT. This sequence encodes CASSQDFAASDPSGNTIYF.

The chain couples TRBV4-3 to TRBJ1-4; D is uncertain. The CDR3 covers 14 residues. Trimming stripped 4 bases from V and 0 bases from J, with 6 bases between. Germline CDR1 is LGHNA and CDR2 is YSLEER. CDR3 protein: CASSLQTTNEKLFF. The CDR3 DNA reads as TGCGCCAGCAGCCTTCAGACAACTAATGAAAAACTGTTTTTT.

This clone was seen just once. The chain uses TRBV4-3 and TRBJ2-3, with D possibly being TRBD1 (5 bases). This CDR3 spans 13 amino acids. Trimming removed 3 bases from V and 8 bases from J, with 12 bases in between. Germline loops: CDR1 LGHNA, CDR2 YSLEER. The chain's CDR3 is CASSHETRGTQYF. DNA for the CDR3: TGCGCCAGCAGCCACGAGACAAGGGGTACGCAGTATTTT.

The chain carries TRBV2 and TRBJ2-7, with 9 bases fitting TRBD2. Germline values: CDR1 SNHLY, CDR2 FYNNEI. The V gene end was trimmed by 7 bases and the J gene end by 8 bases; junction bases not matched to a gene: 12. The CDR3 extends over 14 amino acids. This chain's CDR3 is CASTVLREGQQQYF. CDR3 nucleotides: TGTGCCAGCACGGTCCTGCGGGAGGGCCAACAGCAGTACTTC.

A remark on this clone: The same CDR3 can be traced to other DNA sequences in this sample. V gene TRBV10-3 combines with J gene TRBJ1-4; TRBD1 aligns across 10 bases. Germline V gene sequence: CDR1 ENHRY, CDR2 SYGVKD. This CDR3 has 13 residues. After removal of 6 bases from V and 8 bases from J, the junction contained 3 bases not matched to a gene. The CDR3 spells CAIRGTGDEKLFF. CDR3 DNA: TGTGCCATCAGGGGGACAGGGGACGAAAAACTGTTTTTT.

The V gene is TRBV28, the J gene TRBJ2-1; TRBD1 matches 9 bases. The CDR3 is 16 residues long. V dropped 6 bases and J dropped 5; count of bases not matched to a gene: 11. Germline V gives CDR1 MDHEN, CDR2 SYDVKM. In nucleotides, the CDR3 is TGTGCCAGCAGCCCTACAACCCGGGACAGGGACAATGAGCAGTTCTTC. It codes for CASSPTTRDRDNEQFF.

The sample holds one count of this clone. In DNA, the CDR3 is TGTGCCAGCTCAATCCTCTCCTCTGAAGCTTTCTTT. Amino acids: CASSILSSEAFF. V usage is TRBV18 and J usage is TRBJ1-1; no clear D gene. Deletions cut 5 bases from V and 6 bases from J, with 10 bases between. This CDR3 region has 12 residues. CDR1 and CDR2 from the germline V gene are KGHSH and LQKENI.

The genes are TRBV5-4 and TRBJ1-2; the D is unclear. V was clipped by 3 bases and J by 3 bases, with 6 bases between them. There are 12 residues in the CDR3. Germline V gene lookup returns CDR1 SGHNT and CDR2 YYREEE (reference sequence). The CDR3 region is CASSSNDYGYTF. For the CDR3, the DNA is TGTGCCAGCAGCTCCAATGACTATGGCTACACCTTC.

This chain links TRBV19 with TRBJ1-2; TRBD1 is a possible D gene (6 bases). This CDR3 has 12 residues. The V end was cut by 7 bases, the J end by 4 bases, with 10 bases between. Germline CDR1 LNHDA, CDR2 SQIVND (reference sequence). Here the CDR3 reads CASNTGSYGYTF. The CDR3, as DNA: TGTGCCAGTAATACAGGGTCCTATGGCTACACCTTC.